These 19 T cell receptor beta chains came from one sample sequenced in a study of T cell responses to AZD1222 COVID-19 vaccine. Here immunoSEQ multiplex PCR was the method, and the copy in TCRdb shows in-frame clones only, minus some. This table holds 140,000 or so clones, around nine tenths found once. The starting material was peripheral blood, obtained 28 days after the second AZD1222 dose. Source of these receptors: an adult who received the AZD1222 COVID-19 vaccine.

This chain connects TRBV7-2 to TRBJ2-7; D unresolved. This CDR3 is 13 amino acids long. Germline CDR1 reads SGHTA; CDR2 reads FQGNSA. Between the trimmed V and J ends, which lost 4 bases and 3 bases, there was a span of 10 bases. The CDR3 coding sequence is TGTGCCAGCAGCTCCTCGCTGAACTACGAGCAGTACTTC. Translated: CASSSSLNYEQYF.

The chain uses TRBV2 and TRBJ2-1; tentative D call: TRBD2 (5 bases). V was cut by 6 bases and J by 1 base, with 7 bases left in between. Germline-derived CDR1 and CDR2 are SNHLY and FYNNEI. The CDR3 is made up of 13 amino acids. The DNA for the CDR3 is TGTGCCAGCAGGAGGGATTCCTACAATGAGCAGTTCTTC. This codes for CASRRDSYNEQFF.

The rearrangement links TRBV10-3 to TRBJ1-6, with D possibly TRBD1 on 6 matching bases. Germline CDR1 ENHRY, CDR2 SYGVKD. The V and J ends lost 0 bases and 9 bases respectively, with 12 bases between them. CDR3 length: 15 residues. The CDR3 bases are TGTGCCATCAGTGAGTCTTGGACAGCCGCTTCACCCCTCCACTTT. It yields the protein CAISESWTAASPLHF.

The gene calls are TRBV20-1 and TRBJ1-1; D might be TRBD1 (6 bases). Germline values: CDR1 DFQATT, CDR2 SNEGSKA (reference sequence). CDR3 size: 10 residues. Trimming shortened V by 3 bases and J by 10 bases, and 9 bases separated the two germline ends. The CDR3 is CSARSGAAFF. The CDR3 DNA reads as TGCAGTGCTAGGTCGGGGGCAGCTTTCTTT.

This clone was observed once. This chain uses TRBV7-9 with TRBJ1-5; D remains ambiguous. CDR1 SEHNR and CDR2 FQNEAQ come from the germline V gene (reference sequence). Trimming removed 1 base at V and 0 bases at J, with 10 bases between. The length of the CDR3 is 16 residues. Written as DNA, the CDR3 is TGTGCCAGCAGCTTAGGAGGGAAGGGTAGCAATCAGCCCCAGCATTTT. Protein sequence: CASSLGGKGSNQPQHF.

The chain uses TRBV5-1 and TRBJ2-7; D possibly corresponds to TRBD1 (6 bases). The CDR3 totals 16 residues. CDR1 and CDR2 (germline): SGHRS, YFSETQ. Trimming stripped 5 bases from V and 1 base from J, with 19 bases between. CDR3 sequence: CASRRGLGGQSYEQYF. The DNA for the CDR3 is TGCGCCAGCAGACGTGGACTTGGAGGACAGTCCTACGAGCAGTACTTC. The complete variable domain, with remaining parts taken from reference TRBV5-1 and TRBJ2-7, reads KAGVTQTPRYLIKTRGQQVTLSCSPISGHRSVSWYQQTPGQGLQFLFEYFSETQRNKGNFPGRFSGRQFSNSRSEMNVSTLELGDSALYLCASRRGLGGQSYEQYFGPGTRLTVT.

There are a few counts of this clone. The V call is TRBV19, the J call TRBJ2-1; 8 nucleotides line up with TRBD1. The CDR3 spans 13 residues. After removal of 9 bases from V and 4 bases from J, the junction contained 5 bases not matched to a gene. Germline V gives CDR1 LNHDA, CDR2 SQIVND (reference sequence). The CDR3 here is CASRGRIYNEQFF. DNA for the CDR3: TGTGCCAGCAGGGGGCGAATATACAATGAGCAGTTCTTC. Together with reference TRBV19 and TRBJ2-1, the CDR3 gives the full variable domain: DGGITQSPKYLFRKEGQNVTLSCEQNLNHDAMYWYRQDPGQGLRLIYYSQIVNDFQKGDIAEGYSVSREKKESFPLTVTSAQKNPTAFYLCASRGRIYNEQFFGPGTRLTVL.

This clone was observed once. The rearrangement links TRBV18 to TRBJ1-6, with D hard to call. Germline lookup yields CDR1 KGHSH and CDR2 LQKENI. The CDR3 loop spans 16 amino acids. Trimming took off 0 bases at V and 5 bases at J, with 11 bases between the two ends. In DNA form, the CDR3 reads TGTGCCAGCTCACCACCGGTCGGATTCAATAATTCACCCCTCCACTTT. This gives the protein CASSPPVGFNNSPLHF.

This chain's CDR3 is CASSLQGQGATFF. CDR3 DNA sequence: TGTGCCAGCAGTCTACAGGGACAGGGGGCAACTTTCTTT. This rearrangement joins TRBV12-3 or TRBV12-4 to TRBJ1-1, with 12 bases that match TRBD1. The CDR3 length is 13 residues. Losses at the gene ends were 5 bases for V and 12 bases for J; bases not matched to a gene: 7.

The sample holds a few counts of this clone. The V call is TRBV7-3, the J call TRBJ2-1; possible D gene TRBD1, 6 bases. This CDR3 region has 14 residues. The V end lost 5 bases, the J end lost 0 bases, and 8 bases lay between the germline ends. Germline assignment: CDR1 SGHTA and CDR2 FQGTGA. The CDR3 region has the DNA TGTGCCAGCAGCGTACAGGGCTCCTACAATGAGCAGTTCTTC. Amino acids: CASSVQGSYNEQFF.

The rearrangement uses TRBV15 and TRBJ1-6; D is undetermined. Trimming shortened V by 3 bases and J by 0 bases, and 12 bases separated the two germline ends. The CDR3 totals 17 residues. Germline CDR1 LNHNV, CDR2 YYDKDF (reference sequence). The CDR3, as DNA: TGTGCCACCAGCAGTCCGCTAGGGAGCTCCTATAATTCACCCCTCCACTTT. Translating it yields CATSSPLGSSYNSPLHF.

CDR3: CASSQASAYEQYF. The CDR3 coding sequence is TGCGCCAGCAGCCAAGCTTCAGCTTACGAGCAGTACTTC. This rearrangement joins TRBV4-1 to TRBJ2-7, with D unresolved. The CDR3 has 13 residues. V lost 1 base and J lost 4, with 8 bases in between. In germline, CDR1 is MGHRA, CDR2 YSYEKL.

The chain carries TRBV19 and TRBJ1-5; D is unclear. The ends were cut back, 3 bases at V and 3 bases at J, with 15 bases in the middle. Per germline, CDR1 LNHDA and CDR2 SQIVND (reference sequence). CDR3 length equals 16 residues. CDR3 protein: CASSMDGFPFNQPQHF. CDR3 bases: TGTGCCAGTAGTATGGATGGATTTCCTTTCAATCAGCCCCAGCATTTT. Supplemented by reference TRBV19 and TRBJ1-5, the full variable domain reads DGGITQSPKYLFRKEGQNVTLSCEQNLNHDAMYWYRQDPGQGLRLIYYSQIVNDFQKGDIAEGYSVSREKKESFPLTVTSAQKNPTAFYLCASSMDGFPFNQPQHFGDGTRLSIL.

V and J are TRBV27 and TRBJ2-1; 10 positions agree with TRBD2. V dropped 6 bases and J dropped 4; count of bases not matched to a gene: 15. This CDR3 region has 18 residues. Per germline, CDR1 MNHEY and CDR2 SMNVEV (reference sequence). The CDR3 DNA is TGTGCCAGCAGCCCAAAGCCCTTACTAGCGGGAAATTACAATGAGCAGTTCTTC. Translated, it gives CASSPKPLLAGNYNEQFF.

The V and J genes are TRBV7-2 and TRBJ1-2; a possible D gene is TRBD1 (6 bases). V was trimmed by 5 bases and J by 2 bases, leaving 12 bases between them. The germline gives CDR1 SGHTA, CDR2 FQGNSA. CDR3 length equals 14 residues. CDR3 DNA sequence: TGTGCCAGCAGCCAGACAGGATCCAACTATGGCTACACCTTC. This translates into CASSQTGSNYGYTF. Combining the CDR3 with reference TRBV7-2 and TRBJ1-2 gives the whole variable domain GAGVSQSPSNKVTEKGKDVELRCDPISGHTALYWYRQSLGQGLEFLIYFQGNSAPDKSGLPSDRFSAERTGGSVSTLTIQRTQQEDSAVYLCASSQTGSNYGYTFGSGTRLTVV.

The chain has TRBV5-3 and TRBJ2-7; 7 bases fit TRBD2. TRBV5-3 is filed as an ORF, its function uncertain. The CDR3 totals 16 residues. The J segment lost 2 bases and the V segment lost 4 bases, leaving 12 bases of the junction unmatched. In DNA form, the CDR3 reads TGTGCCAGAAGCCACCGAGTTCGGGAGGACCCCTACGAGCAGTACTTC. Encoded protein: CARSHRVREDPYEQYF.

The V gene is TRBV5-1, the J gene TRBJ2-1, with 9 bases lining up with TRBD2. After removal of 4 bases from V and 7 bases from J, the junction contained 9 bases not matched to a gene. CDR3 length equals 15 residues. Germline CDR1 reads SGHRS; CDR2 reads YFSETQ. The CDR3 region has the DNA TGCGCCAGCAGCCGCTGGGCAGCGGGAGGAAATGAGCAGTTCTTC. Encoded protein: CASSRWAAGGNEQFF.

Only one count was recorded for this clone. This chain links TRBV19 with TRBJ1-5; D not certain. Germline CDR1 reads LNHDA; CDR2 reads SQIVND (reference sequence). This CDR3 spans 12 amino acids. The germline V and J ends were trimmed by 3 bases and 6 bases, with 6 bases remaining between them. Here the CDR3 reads CASSIPPQPQHF. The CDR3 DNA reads TGTGCCAGTAGTATTCCACCTCAGCCCCAGCATTTT.

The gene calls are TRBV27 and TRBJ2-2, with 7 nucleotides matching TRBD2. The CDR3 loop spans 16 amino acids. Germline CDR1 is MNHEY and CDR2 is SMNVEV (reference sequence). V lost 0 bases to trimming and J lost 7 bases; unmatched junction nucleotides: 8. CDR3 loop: CASSLSGGGRGGELFF. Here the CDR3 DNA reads TGTGCCAGCAGTTTATCTGGCGGGGGAAGGGGCGGGGAGCTGTTTTTT.